The T cell receptor beta chain under discussion was sequenced for a study of post-analysis software for immune sequencing data. Study-wide results and limits: Compared against controls, patients with multiple sclerosis displayed significantly lower normalized Chao1 diversity. TRBV5-6, TRBV5-1 and TRBV20-1 belonged to a set of about five TRBV segments that were more frequent in patients than controls.

Prepared TCR beta cDNA libraries contained unique molecular identifiers. Some 500,000 cDNA molecules were recovered from an input of about 0.95 to 11 million T cells. One entry per CDR3 protein results from TCRdb running MiXCR on the PCR reads. The profile covers a few hundred thousand distinct CDR3 sequences, with nearly 45% appearing a single time and 12% taken by the ten largest. A remark on this clonotype: Its target is unknown.

This CDR3 comprises 14 residues. The V segment lost 4 bases and the J segment 6 bases; nucleotides outside the gene matches: 5. The germline CDR1 and CDR2 sequences are SGHTA and FQGTGA. The V gene is TRBV7-3, the J gene TRBJ2-1; 8 nucleotides line up with TRBD2. The specimen sequenced was blood. The source is a girl under 18 with multiple sclerosis. For the CDR3, the DNA is TGTGCCAGCAGCTCGGCCGGGGGGGGCAATGAGCAGTTCTTC. Its translation: CASSSAGGGNEQFF.